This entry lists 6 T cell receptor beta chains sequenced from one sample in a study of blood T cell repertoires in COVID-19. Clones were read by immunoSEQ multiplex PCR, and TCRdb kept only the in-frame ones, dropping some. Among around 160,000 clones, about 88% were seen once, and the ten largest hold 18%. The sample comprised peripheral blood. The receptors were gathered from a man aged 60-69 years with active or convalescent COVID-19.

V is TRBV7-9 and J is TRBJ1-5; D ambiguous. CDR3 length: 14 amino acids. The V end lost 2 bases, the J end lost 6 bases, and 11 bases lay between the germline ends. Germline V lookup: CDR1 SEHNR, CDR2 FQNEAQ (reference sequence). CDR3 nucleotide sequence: TGTGCCAGCAGCTTAACGGCGGGGAGTCAGCCCCAGCATTTT. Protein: CASSLTAGSQPQHF.

CDR3 DNA: TGCAGTGCTAGTTTTCAGGGAGATACGCAGTATTTT. Amino acid sequence: CSASFQGDTQYF. The genes are TRBV20-1 and TRBJ2-3, with D perhaps TRBD1 (5 bases). V gave up 3 bases and J gave up 5 bases, with 9 bases separating them. The germline CDR1 and CDR2 sequences are DFQATT and SNEGSKA (reference sequence). The CDR3 totals 12 residues.

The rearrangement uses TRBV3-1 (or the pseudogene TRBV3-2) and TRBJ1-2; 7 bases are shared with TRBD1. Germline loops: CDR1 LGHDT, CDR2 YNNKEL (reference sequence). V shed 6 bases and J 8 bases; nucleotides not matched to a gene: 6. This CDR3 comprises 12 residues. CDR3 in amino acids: CASRMGQKGYTF. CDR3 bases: TGTGCCAGCAGGATGGGACAGAAAGGCTACACCTTC.

The chain's CDR3 is CASTRQGLNQPQHF. CDR3 bases: TGTGCCAGCACCAGACAGGGCCTCAATCAGCCCCAGCATTTT. The genes are TRBV2 and TRBJ1-5; 7 positions match TRBD1. The CDR3 loop spans 14 amino acids. With V trimmed by 7 bases and J by 3 bases, 6 bases remained unmatched. Germline assignment: CDR1 SNHLY and CDR2 FYNNEI.

The CDR3 DNA reads TGTGCCAGCAGCGCTCGACTAGCCAGCACAGATACGCAGTATTTT. Translating it yields CASSARLASTDTQYF. The J gene is TRBJ2-3, the V gene TRBV9; TRBD2 aligns across 7 bases. Unmatched junction bases numbered 4, after V lost 3 bases and J lost 0 bases. This CDR3 contains 15 residues. CDR1 and CDR2 from the germline V gene are SGDLS and YYNGEE. Supplemented by reference TRBV9 and TRBJ2-3, the full variable domain reads DSGVTQTPKHLITATGQRVTLRCSPRSGDLSVYWYQQSLDQGLQFLIQYYNGEERAKGNILERFSAQQFPDLHSELNLSSLELGDSALYFCASSARLASTDTQYFGPGTRLTVL.

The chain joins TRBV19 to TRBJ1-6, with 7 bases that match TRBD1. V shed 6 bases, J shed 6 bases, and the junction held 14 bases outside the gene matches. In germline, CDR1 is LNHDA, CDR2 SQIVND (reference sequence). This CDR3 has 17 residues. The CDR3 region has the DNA TGTGCCAGTAGGGAAAGAGTAAAGGGGGCTGGTAATTCACCCCTCCACTTT. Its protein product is CASRERVKGAGNSPLHF. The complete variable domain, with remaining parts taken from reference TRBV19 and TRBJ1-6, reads DGGITQSPKYLFRKEGQNVTLSCEQNLNHDAMYWYRQDPGQGLRLIYYSQIVNDFQKGDIAEGYSVSREKKESFPLTVTSAQKNPTAFYLCASRERVKGAGNSPLHFGNGTRLTVT.